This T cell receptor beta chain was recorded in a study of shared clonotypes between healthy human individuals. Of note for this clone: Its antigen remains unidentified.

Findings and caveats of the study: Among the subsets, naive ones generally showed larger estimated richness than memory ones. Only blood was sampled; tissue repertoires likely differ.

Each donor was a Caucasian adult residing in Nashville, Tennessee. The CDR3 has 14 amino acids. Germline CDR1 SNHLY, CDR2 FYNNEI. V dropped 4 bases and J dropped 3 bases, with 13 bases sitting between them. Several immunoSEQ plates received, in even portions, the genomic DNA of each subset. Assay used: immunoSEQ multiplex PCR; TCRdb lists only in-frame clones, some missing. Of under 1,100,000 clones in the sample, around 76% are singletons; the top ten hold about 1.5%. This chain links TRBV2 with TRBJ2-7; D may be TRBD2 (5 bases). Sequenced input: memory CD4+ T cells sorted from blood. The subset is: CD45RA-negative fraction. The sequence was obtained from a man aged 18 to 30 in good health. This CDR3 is CASSAQRSYYEQYF. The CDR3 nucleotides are TGTGCCAGCAGTGCGCAGCGGAGCTACTACGAGCAGTACTTC.